These 8 T cell receptor beta chains originate from one sample sequenced in a study of OX40 agonist ivuxolimab in advanced cancers. Produced via immunoSEQ multiplex PCR; TCRdb's table is partial and in-frame only. The sample includes about 76,000 clones, around 89% seen only once; the top ten take about 1%. Material: CD4+ or CD8+ T cells sorted from blood, obtained in a trial of the OX40 agonist ivuxolimab. The source is an adult with an advanced solid tumor such as melanoma, head and neck, liver or kidney cancer.

V gene TRBV7-2 combines with J gene TRBJ2-1; D gene ambiguous. Germline values: CDR1 SGHTA, CDR2 FQGNSA. With 1 base removed from V and 3 bases from J, the gap between germline ends came to 7 bases. This CDR3 spans 14 amino acids. CDR3 residues: CASSLGANYNEQFF. CDR3 DNA sequence: TGTGCCAGCAGCTTAGGGGCCAACTACAATGAGCAGTTCTTC.

The gene calls are TRBV6-1 and TRBJ2-7; D ambiguous. With 1 base removed from V and 11 bases from J, the gap between germline ends came to 12 bases. The CDR3 loop spans 12 amino acids. Germline CDR1 and CDR2: MNHNS and SASEGT. The CDR3 reads CASSEVAEVEYF. CDR3 DNA sequence: TGTGCCAGCAGTGAAGTTGCAGAGGTGGAGTACTTC.

This sequence joins TRBV7-8 and TRBJ2-7; weak D call: TRBD2 (6 bases). This CDR3 region has 15 residues. CDR1 is SGHVS and CDR2 is FQNEAQ in the germline V gene. Trimming took 2 bases from V and 2 from J, leaving 13 bases between them. Here the CDR3 reads CASSLSVGSTYEQYF. The DNA of the CDR3 is TGTGCCAGCAGCTTATCCGTCGGGAGCACCTACGAGCAGTACTTC.

The chain combines TRBV5-4 with TRBJ2-5, with D unresolved. V was pared by 4 bases and J by 1 base, with 5 bases between. Germline loops: CDR1 SGHNT, CDR2 YYREEE (reference sequence). CDR3 length: 12 residues. The CDR3: CASSAGQETQYF. CDR3 DNA sequence: TGTGCCAGCAGCGCCGGCCAAGAGACCCAGTACTTC.

The V and J genes are TRBV18 and TRBJ2-2; D unresolved. Trimming removed 2 bases at V and 3 bases at J, with 1 base between. Germline V CDR1 and CDR2: KGHSH, LQKENI. The length of the CDR3 is 12 residues. CDR3 DNA sequence: TGTGCCAGCTCACCAGACACCGGGGAGCTGTTTTTT. It translates to CASSPDTGELFF.

The V call is TRBV6-1, the J call TRBJ1-2; 7 positions match TRBD1. Unmatched junction bases numbered 5, after V lost 0 bases and J lost 7 bases. The CDR3 is made up of 14 amino acids. Germline V gene data show CDR1 as MNHNS and CDR2 as SASEGT. This CDR3 reads CASSEAAGGSGYTF. CDR3 bases: TGTGCCAGCAGTGAAGCGGCAGGGGGAAGTGGCTACACCTTC.

Only a few counts were recorded for this clone. This rearrangement joins TRBV7-8 to TRBJ1-6; unclear D gene. CDR3 length: 13 residues. Germline V gene sequence: CDR1 SGHVS, CDR2 FQNEAQ. V was trimmed by 1 base and J by 6 bases, leaving 4 bases between them. The CDR3 region has the DNA TGTGCCAGCAGCTTAGTTGTTAATTCACCCCTCCACTTT. Translating it yields CASSLVVNSPLHF. Looking up the rest from reference TRBV7-8 and TRBJ1-6 gives the full variable domain: GAGVSQSPRYKVAKRGQDVALRCDPISGHVSLFWYQQALGQGPEFLTYFQNEAQLDKSGLPSDRFFAERPEGSVSTLKIQRTQQEDSAVYLCASSLVVNSPLHFGNGTRLTVT.

The DNA for the CDR3 is TGTGCCAGCTCACCCGTACTAGCGGGGGGGGGCAATGAGCAGTTCTTC. Translating gives CASSPVLAGGGNEQFF. The chain joins TRBV18 to TRBJ2-1, with TRBD2 identical over 13 bases. The ends lost 3 bases at V and 6 bases at J; junction bases unmatched: 5. The CDR3 loop spans 16 amino acids. Germline V gene lookup returns CDR1 KGHSH and CDR2 LQKENI.